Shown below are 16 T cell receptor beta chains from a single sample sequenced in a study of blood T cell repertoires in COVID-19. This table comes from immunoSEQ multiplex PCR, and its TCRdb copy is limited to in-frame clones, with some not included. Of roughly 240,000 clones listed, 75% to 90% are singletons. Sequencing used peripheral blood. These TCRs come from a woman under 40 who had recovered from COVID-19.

The CDR3 bases are TGTGCCAGCAGTGAGACAGGGAAAGGCTACACCTTC. Translating gives CASSETGKGYTF. The V call is TRBV12-3 or TRBV12-4, the J call TRBJ1-2, with 7 bases that match TRBD1. CDR3 size: 12 residues. The junction had 5 bases not matched to a gene; V was cut back by 5 bases and J by 8 bases.

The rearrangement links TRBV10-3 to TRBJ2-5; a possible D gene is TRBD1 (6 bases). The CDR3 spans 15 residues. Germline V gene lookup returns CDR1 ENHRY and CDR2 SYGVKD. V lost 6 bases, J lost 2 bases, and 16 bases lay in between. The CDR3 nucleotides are TGTGCCATCAGCCGGACAGCTCTAACACAAGAGACCCAGTACTTC. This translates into CAISRTALTQETQYF.

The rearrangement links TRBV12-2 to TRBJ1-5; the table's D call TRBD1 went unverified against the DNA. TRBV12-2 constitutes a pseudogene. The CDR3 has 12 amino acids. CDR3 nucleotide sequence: TGTGCAAGTCGCTTAGATCGACAGGGGTGTCTTTTT. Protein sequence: CASRLDRQGCLF.

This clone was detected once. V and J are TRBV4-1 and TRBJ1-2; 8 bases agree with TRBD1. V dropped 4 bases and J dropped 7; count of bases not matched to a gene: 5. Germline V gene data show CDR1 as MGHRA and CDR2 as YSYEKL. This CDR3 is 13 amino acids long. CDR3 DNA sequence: TGCGCCAGCAGCCGCTACAGGGGGTCTGGCTACACCTTC. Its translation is CASSRYRGSGYTF.

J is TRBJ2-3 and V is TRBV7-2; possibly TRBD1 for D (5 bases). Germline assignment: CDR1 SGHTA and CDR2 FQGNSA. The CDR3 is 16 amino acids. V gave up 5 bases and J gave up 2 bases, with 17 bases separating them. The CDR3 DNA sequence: TGTGCCAGCAGCAGGGTGGGGCGGAGTGTCACAGATACGCAGTATTTT. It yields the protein CASSRVGRSVTDTQYF.

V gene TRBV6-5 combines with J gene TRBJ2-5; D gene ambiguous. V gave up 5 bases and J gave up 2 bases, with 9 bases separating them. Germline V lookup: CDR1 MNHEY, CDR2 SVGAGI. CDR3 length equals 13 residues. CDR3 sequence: CASSNYVQETQYF. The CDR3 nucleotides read TGTGCCAGCAGTAACTATGTACAAGAGACCCAGTACTTC.

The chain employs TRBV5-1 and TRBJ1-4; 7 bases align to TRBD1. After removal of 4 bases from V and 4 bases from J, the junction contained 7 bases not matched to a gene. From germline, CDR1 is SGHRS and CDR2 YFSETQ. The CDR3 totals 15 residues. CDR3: CASSPLGQLNEKLFF. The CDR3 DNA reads TGCGCCAGCAGCCCGTTGGGACAGCTTAATGAAAAACTGTTTTTT.

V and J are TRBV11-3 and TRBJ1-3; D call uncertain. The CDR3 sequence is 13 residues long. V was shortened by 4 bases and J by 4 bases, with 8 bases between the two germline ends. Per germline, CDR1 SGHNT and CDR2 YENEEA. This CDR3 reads CASSSFSGNTIYF. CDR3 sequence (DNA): TGTGCCAGCAGCTCCTTCTCCGGAAACACCATATATTTT.

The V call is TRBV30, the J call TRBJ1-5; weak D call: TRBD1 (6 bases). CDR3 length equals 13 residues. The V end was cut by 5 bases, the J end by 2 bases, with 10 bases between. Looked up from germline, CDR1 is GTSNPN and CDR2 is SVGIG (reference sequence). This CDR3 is CAWGTSGNQPQHF. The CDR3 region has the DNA TGTGCCTGGGGGACATCCGGCAATCAGCCCCAGCATTTT.

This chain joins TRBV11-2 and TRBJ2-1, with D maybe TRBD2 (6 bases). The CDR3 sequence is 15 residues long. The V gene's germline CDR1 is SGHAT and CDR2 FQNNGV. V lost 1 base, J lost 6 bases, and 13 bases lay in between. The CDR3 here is CASSLVGLSINEQFF. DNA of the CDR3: TGTGCCAGCAGCTTAGTGGGACTGTCGATCAATGAGCAGTTCTTC.

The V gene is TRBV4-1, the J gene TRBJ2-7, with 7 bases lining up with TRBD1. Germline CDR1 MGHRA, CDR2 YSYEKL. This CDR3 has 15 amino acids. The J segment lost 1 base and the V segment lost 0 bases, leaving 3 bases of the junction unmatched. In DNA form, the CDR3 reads TGCGCCAGCAGCCAAGAACCGACAGGGTCCTACGAGCAGTACTTC. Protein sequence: CASSQEPTGSYEQYF.

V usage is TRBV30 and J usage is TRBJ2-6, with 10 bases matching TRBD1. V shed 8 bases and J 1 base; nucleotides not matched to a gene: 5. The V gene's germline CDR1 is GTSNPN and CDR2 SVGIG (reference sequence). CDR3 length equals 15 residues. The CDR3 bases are TGTGCCCGGGACAGGGGAGATTCTGGGGCCAACGTCCTGACTTTC. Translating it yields CARDRGDSGANVLTF.

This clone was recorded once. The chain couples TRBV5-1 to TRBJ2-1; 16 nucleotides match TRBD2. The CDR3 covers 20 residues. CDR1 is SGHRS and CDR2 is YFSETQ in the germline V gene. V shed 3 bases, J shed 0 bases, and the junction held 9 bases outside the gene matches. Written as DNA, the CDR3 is TGCGCCAGCAGCTCCTTAGGGACTAGCGGGGGGGTTAGCTCCTACAATGAGCAGTTCTTC. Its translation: CASSSLGTSGGVSSYNEQFF.

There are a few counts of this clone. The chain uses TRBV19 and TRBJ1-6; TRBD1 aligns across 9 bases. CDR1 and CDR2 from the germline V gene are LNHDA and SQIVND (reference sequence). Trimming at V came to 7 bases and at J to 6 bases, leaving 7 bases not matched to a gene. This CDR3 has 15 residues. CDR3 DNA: TGTGCCAGTAAGGGGGACAGGGACCGTAATTCACCCCTCCACTTT. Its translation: CASKGDRDRNSPLHF. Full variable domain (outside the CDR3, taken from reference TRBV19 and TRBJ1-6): DGGITQSPKYLFRKEGQNVTLSCEQNLNHDAMYWYRQDPGQGLRLIYYSQIVNDFQKGDIAEGYSVSREKKESFPLTVTSAQKNPTAFYLCASKGDRDRNSPLHFGNGTRLTVT.

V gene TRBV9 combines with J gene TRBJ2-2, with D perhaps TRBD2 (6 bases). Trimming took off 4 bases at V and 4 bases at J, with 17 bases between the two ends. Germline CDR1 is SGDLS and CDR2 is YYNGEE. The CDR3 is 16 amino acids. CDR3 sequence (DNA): TGTGCCAGCAGCCCACTCTGGAGGGACTTCACCGGGGAGCTGTTTTTT. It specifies CASSPLWRDFTGELFF.

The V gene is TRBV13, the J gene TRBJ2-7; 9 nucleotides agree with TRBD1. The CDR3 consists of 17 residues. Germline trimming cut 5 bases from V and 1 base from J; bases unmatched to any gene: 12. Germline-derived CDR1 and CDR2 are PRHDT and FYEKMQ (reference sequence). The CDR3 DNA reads TGTGCCAGCAGCCGCAGCCGACAGGGGGGCACATCCTACGAGCAGTACTTC. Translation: CASSRSRQGGTSYEQYF. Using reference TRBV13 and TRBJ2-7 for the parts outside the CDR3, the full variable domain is AAGVIQSPRHLIKEKRETATLKCYPIPRHDTVYWYQQGPGQDPQFLISFYEKMQSDKGSIPDRFSAQQFSDYHSELNMSSLELGDSALYFCASSRSRQGGTSYEQYFGPGTRLTVT.